Sequencing of this T cell receptor (beta chain) was carried out in a study of control samples from healthy donors and cancer patients. Data came from immunoSEQ multiplex PCR; TCRdb stores just in-frame clones and leaves some out. The data hold about 45,000 clones, with around 93% observed a single time. V gave up 2 bases and J gave up 2 bases; unmatched junction bases: 5. Germline V gives CDR1 MNHEY, CDR2 SMNVEV (reference sequence). The CDR3 has 16 amino acids. The source is a woman between 35 and 50 years old with head and neck cancer. The V and J genes are TRBV27 and TRBJ2-5; 10 bases align to TRBD1. Sequencing used PBMCs. Here the CDR3 reads CASSLSGTGAQETQYF. For the CDR3, the DNA is TGTGCCAGCAGTTTAAGTGGGACAGGGGCGCAAGAGACCCAGTACTTC.